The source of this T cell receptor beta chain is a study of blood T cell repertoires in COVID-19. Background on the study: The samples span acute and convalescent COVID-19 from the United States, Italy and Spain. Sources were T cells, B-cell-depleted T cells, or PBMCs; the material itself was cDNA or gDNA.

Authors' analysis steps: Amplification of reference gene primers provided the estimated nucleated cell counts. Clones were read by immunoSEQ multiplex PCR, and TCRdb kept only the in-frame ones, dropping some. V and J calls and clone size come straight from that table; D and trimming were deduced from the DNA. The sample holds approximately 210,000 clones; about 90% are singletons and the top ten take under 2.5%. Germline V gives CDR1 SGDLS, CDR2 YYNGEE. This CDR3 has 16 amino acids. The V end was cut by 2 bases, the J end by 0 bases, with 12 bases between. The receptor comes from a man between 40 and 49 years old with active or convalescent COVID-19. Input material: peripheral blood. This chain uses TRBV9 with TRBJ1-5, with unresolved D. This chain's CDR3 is CASSVGEAPSNQPQHF. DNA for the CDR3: TGTGCCAGCAGCGTGGGAGAAGCCCCTAGCAATCAGCCCCAGCATTTT.